This T cell receptor (beta chain) came from a study of PD-1 blockade in classical Hodgkin lymphoma. Turning to the study itself: Intravenous infusions of nivolumab 3 mg/kg reached patients every 2 weeks.

By sample fraction, this clone is medium-sized. Antigen unknown. Specified time point: cycle 4 day 1 (C4D1), after more than five weeks of nivolumab. After autologous stem cell transplantation all patients relapsed, and prior brentuximab vedotin exposure differed between cohorts. In germline, CDR1 is PRHDT, CDR2 FYEKMQ (reference sequence). This CDR3 contains 16 residues. Trimming stripped 0 bases from V and 8 bases from J, with 16 bases between. Data came from immunoSEQ multiplex PCR; TCRdb stores just in-frame clones and leaves some out. The table lists 6,000 to 7,500 clones, approximately 83% of them singletons, with 35% to 45% in the top ten. Study-wide points: CD4+ TCR diversity, unlike CD8+, climbed significantly by C4D1. Those achieving complete response showed baseline diversity like newly diagnosed patients. When set against healthy donors, newly diagnosed patients were reported to show lower baseline TCR diversity.

This TCR came from a human donor with classical Hodgkin lymphoma. The gene calls are TRBV13 and TRBJ2-2, with D perhaps TRBD1 (5 bases). Specimen: peripheral blood mononuclear cells (PBMCs), collected before the fourth cycle of nivolumab. CDR3 amino acids: CASSLGEKGPRGELFF. The CDR3 region has the DNA TGTGCCAGCAGCTTAGGCGAGAAGGGGCCGAGAGGGGAGCTGTTTTTT. Together with reference TRBV13 and TRBJ2-2, the CDR3 gives the full variable domain: AAGVIQSPRHLIKEKRETATLKCYPIPRHDTVYWYQQGPGQDPQFLISFYEKMQSDKGSIPDRFSAQQFSDYHSELNMSSLELGDSALYFCASSLGEKGPRGELFFGEGSRLTVL.